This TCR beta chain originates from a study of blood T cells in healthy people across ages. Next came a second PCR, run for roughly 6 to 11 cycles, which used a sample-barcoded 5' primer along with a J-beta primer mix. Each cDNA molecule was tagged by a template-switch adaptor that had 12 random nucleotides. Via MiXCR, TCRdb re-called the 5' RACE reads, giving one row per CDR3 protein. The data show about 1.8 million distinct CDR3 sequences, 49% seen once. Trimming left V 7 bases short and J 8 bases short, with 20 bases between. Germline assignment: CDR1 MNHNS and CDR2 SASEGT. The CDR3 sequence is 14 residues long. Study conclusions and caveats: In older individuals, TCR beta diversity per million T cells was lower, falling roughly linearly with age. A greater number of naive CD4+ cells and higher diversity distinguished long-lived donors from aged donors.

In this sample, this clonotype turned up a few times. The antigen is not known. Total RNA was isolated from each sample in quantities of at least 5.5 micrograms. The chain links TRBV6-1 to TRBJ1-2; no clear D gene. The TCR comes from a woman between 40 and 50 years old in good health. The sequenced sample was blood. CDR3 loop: CASITLTIHTGYTF. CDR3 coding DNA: TGTGCCAGCATCACCCTTACCATTCACACGGGCTACACCTTC.